One sample yielded the 26 T cell receptor beta chains listed below, sequenced in a study of T-cell reconstitution after alpha-beta-depleted transplantation in children. Preparation of the TCRbeta library was carried out with unique molecular identifiers. TCRdb independently ran MiXCR on the PCR reads; one entry per CDR3 protein. Seen here are 250,000 to 300,000 distinct CDR3 sequences, 9.9% observed once, and the top ten hold roughly 9.1%. Sequencing used PBMCs from the stem cell graft donor, obtained from the stem cell graft. The receptors derive from a human donor who donated a stem cell graft to a child with SCID.

This clonotype was counted between two and nine times. The rearrangement uses TRBV29-1 and TRBJ2-1, with TRBD2 matching 7 bases. The CDR3 contains 14 residues. The J segment lost 8 bases and the V segment lost 7 bases, leaving 14 bases of the junction unmatched. Germline values: CDR1 SQVTM, CDR2 ANQGSEA. CDR3: CSDGLGGGGDEQFF. The CDR3 nucleotides read TGCAGCGATGGACTTGGCGGGGGTGGAGATGAGCAGTTCTTC.

This clonotype was observed a few times. This rearrangement joins TRBV12-3 or TRBV12-4 to TRBJ2-3; 10 positions match TRBD2. The CDR3 is 15 amino acids. V lost 6 bases to trimming and J lost 2 bases; unmatched junction nucleotides: 5. The CDR3 sequence: CASRYLAGDTDTQYF. CDR3 sequence (DNA): TGTGCCAGCAGATACCTAGCGGGGGACACAGATACGCAGTATTTT.

This clonotype was counted many times. This chain joins TRBV10-3 and TRBJ2-3, with 10 bases fitting TRBD2. This CDR3 contains 16 residues. With V trimmed by 0 bases and J by 4 bases, 4 bases remained unmatched. CDR1 is ENHRY and CDR2 is SYGVKD in the germline V gene. CDR3 bases: TGTGCCATCAGTGAGTCCTCCAGCGGGGGGGCAGATACGCAGTATTTT. Protein product: CAISESSSGGADTQYF.

The chain has TRBV7-9 and TRBJ1-2; unclear D gene. Germline V gives CDR1 SEHNR, CDR2 FQNEAQ (reference sequence). The V end was cut by 1 base, the J end by 1 base, with 7 bases between. This CDR3 has 14 amino acids. CDR3 coding DNA: TGTGCCAGCAGCTTAGAGACGGTTAACTATGGCTACACCTTC. Protein: CASSLETVNYGYTF. Complete variable domain (other parts from reference TRBV7-9 and TRBJ1-2): DTGVSQNPRHKITKRGQNVTFRCDPISEHNRLYWYRQTLGQGPEFLTYFQNEAQLEKSRLLSDRFSAERPKGSFSTLEIQRTEQGDSAMYLCASSLETVNYGYTFGSGTRLTVV.

This clonotype has just a few counts. This chain joins TRBV27 and TRBJ2-2; 7 nucleotides match TRBD1. Germline CDR1 and CDR2: MNHEY and SMNVEV (reference sequence). The CDR3 length is 13 residues. J gave up 1 base and V 9 bases, and 2 bases lay outside the gene matches. The CDR3 DNA sequence: TGTGCCAGTGGGACAGAGAACACCGGGGAGCTGTTTTTT. Amino acids: CASGTENTGELFF.

The table lists this clonotype with a few counts. V is TRBV7-3 and J is TRBJ2-7; no reliable D call. This CDR3 region has 13 residues. Per germline, CDR1 SGHTA and CDR2 FQGTGA. V shed 0 bases and J shed 4 bases, with 7 bases lying between them. The chain's CDR3 is CASSLTPAYEQYF. The DNA for the CDR3 is TGTGCCAGCAGCTTAACGCCGGCATACGAGCAGTACTTC.

V gene TRBV7-9 combines with J gene TRBJ1-5, with D perhaps TRBD1 (6 bases). The germline gives CDR1 SEHNR, CDR2 FQNEAQ (reference sequence). The CDR3 extends over 14 amino acids. V was trimmed by 5 bases and J by 6 bases, leaving 14 bases between them. The CDR3 spells CASSPSEGVQPQHF. CDR3 sequence (DNA): TGTGCCAGCAGCCCCTCCGAGGGGGTTCAGCCCCAGCATTTT.

This clonotype was seen many times. V usage is TRBV7-2 and J usage is TRBJ2-7, with D uncertain. The length of the CDR3 is 11 residues. Germline V gene lookup returns CDR1 SGHTA and CDR2 FQGNSA. The V gene lost 2 bases and the J gene lost 4 bases, with 3 bases spanning the gap. The CDR3 nucleotides are TGTGCCAGCAGCTTACGATACGAGCAGTACTTC. Translated, it gives CASSLRYEQYF. The full variable domain, in which reference TRBV7-2 and TRBJ2-7 provide the parts outside the CDR3, is GAGVSQSPSNKVTEKGKDVELRCDPISGHTALYWYRQSLGQGLEFLIYFQGNSAPDKSGLPSDRFSAERTGGSVSTLTIQRTQQEDSAVYLCASSLRYEQYFGPGTRLTVT.

V gene TRBV5-1 combines with J gene TRBJ2-7; TRBD1 agrees at 7 bases. The CDR3 is 17 residues long. Per germline, CDR1 SGHRS and CDR2 YFSETQ. Germline trimming cut 4 bases from V and 3 bases from J; bases unmatched to any gene: 16. The CDR3 is CASSRTRRQGNYYEQYF. CDR3 in DNA: TGCGCCAGCAGCAGGACCCGACGACAGGGCAATTACTACGAGCAGTACTTC. Using reference TRBV5-1 and TRBJ2-7 for the parts outside the CDR3, the full variable domain is KAGVTQTPRYLIKTRGQQVTLSCSPISGHRSVSWYQQTPGQGLQFLFEYFSETQRNKGNFPGRFSGRQFSNSRSEMNVSTLELGDSALYLCASSRTRRQGNYYEQYFGPGTRLTVT.

The gene calls are TRBV2 and TRBJ2-7; D remains ambiguous. The V and J ends lost 3 bases and 3 bases respectively, with 12 bases between them. Per germline, CDR1 SNHLY and CDR2 FYNNEI. This CDR3 spans 14 amino acids. The CDR3 spells CASSDGLTFYEQYF. CDR3 sequence (DNA): TGTGCCAGCAGTGATGGCCTAACCTTCTACGAGCAGTACTTC.

The V and J genes are TRBV7-9 and TRBJ2-5, with D perhaps TRBD2 (5 bases). The CDR3 has 13 amino acids. The V end lost 5 bases, the J end lost 5 bases, and 12 bases lay between the germline ends. CDR1 and CDR2 from the germline V gene are SEHNR and FQNEAQ (reference sequence). The CDR3 sequence: CASSVDLRETQYF. The CDR3 region has the DNA TGTGCCAGCAGCGTGGACTTAAGGGAGACCCAGTACTTC. Full variable domain (missing parts from reference TRBV7-9 and TRBJ2-5): DTGVSQNPRHKITKRGQNVTFRCDPISEHNRLYWYRQTLGQGPEFLTYFQNEAQLEKSRLLSDRFSAERPKGSFSTLEIQRTEQGDSAMYLCASSVDLRETQYFGPGTRLLVL.

V is TRBV20-1 and J is TRBJ2-4, with a possible D match to TRBD2 (6 bases). This CDR3 is 12 amino acids long. Trimming removed 3 bases at V and 6 bases at J, with 9 bases between. Germline V gene lookup returns CDR1 DFQATT and CDR2 SNEGSKA (reference sequence). DNA for the CDR3: TGCAGTGCTAGGACCGGGAGAAACATTCAGTACTTC. Translating it yields CSARTGRNIQYF.

This chain joins TRBV20-1 and TRBJ2-1; 7 positions agree with TRBD1. The CDR3 has 14 residues. Germline V gene lookup returns CDR1 DFQATT and CDR2 SNEGSKA (reference sequence). The V segment lost 4 bases and the J segment 8 bases; nucleotides outside the gene matches: 11. Here the CDR3 DNA reads TGCAGTGCTACCGGTCTGACAGGGATACATGAGCAGTTCTTC. This gives the protein CSATGLTGIHEQFF.

The rearrangement links TRBV20-1 to TRBJ2-3, with 7 bases that match TRBD1. The germline V gene has CDR1 DFQATT and CDR2 SNEGSKA (reference sequence). After removal of 2 bases from V and 0 bases from J, the junction contained 2 bases not matched to a gene. This CDR3 region has 14 residues. The CDR3 sequence: CSARKGQSTDTQYF. CDR3 coding DNA: TGCAGTGCTAGAAAGGGACAGAGCACAGATACGCAGTATTTT.

The sample holds a few counts of this clonotype. The V gene is TRBV4-1, the J gene TRBJ2-7; 8 bases match TRBD2. This CDR3 is 17 amino acids long. The trim removed 0 bases at V and 4 bases at J, leaving 11 bases unmatched. Germline CDR1 and CDR2: MGHRA and YSYEKL. In DNA, the CDR3 is TGCGCCAGCAGCCAAGATAGCCCTTTAGCGGGGAAATACGAGCAGTACTTC. It specifies CASSQDSPLAGKYEQYF.

In DNA form, the CDR3 reads TGCAGTGGTCGGACCAGTGACAGGGGGGGATTGAAAGATACGCAGTATTTT. Translated: CSGRTSDRGGLKDTQYF. The V and J genes are TRBV20-1 and TRBJ2-3; 9 nucleotides line up with TRBD1. V dropped 7 bases and J dropped 5; count of bases not matched to a gene: 19. Germline-derived CDR1 and CDR2 are DFQATT and SNEGSKA (reference sequence). This CDR3 is 17 amino acids long.

The J gene is TRBJ2-7, the V gene TRBV2, with D tentatively TRBD1 (5 bases). The CDR3 sequence is 11 residues long. V was pared by 7 bases and J by 3 bases, with 7 bases between. Germline-derived CDR1 and CDR2 are SNHLY and FYNNEI. The CDR3 sequence is CASKGNYEQYF. CDR3 sequence (DNA): TGTGCCAGCAAGGGGAACTACGAGCAGTACTTC.

This clonotype was counted at least ten times. The V call is TRBV5-1, the J call TRBJ2-3, with 8 bases lining up with TRBD2. This CDR3 has 16 amino acids. The J segment lost 2 bases and the V segment lost 4 bases, leaving 9 bases of the junction unmatched. Germline V gives CDR1 SGHRS, CDR2 YFSETQ. The CDR3 protein is CASSTRSGANTDTQYF. The DNA of the CDR3 is TGCGCCAGCAGCACCCGTAGCGGGGCGAACACAGATACGCAGTATTTT.

This clonotype was detected a few times. DNA for the CDR3: TGTGCCAGCAGCCCTACCCGGGCCTTGGGGAAAACTGAAGCTTTCTTT. It yields the protein CASSPTRALGKTEAFF. The genes are TRBV12-3 or TRBV12-4 and TRBJ1-1; the D is unclear. V was shortened by 6 bases and J by 5 bases, with 22 bases between the two germline ends. The CDR3 is 16 residues long.

This clonotype appeared a few times. This chain joins TRBV5-5 and TRBJ2-7; D is possibly TRBD1 (5 bases). CDR3 length: 14 amino acids. V shed 3 bases and J shed 3 bases, with 13 bases lying between them. Germline assignment: CDR1 SGHKS and CDR2 YYEKEE (reference sequence). The CDR3 spells CASSYLIDSYEQYF. The CDR3 DNA is TGTGCCAGCAGCTACCTAATAGACAGCTACGAGCAGTACTTC.

This clonotype was picked up a small number of times. The rearrangement joins TRBV7-3 to TRBJ2-7; 7 bases are a match to TRBD1. There are 14 residues in the CDR3. From germline, CDR1 is SGHTA and CDR2 FQGTGA. J gave up 2 bases and V 6 bases, and 7 bases lay outside the gene matches. The CDR3 is CASSPGTDAYEQYF. The CDR3 nucleotides are TGTGCCAGCAGTCCGGGGACAGACGCCTACGAGCAGTACTTC.

V is TRBV12-3 or TRBV12-4 and J is TRBJ2-1; the D gene is possibly TRBD2 (6 bases). V was trimmed by 5 bases and J by 5 bases, leaving 10 bases between them. This CDR3 is built from 13 residues. Written as DNA, the CDR3 is TGTGCCAGCAGTCCGGGACTCCACAATGAGCAGTTCTTC. As protein: CASSPGLHNEQFF.

In this sample, this clonotype turned up many times. The genes are TRBV2 and TRBJ2-7; weak D call: TRBD2 (6 bases). Germline assignment: CDR1 SNHLY and CDR2 FYNNEI. This CDR3 comprises 14 residues. The V gene lost 6 bases and the J gene lost 5 bases, with 17 bases spanning the gap. The CDR3 DNA reads as TGTGCCAGCAGCCCGGATTGGGGCGGGGACGAGCAGTACTTC. It yields the protein CASSPDWGGDEQYF. Full variable domain (outside the CDR3, taken from reference TRBV2 and TRBJ2-7): EPEVTQTPSHQVTQMGQEVILRCVPISNHLYFYWYRQILGQKVEFLVSFYNNEISEKSEIFDDQFSVERPDGSNFTLKIRSTKLEDSAMYFCASSPDWGGDEQYFGPGTRLTVT.

The table lists this clonotype with many counts. The CDR3 loop is CASSAFPSVTYEQYF. CDR3 nucleotide sequence: TGTGCCAGCAGCGCCTTTCCCTCTGTAACCTACGAGCAGTACTTC. The gene calls are TRBV9 and TRBJ2-7; D remains unclear. There are 15 residues in the CDR3. V gave up 3 bases and J gave up 2 bases, with 15 bases separating them. Germline V gene sequence: CDR1 SGDLS, CDR2 YYNGEE.

This clonotype was found a few times. This chain links TRBV9 with TRBJ2-3; TRBD2 matches 12 bases. Germline V CDR1 and CDR2: SGDLS, YYNGEE. This CDR3 is built from 16 residues. Unmatched junction bases numbered 5, after V lost 4 bases and J lost 2 bases. The CDR3 spells CASSTLAGGVTDTQYF. The CDR3 bases are TGTGCCAGCAGCACCCTAGCGGGGGGGGTCACAGATACGCAGTATTTT.

The V gene is TRBV7-3, the J gene TRBJ2-2; D gene unclear. Trimming left V 2 bases short and J 5 bases short, with 12 bases between. The CDR3 loop spans 15 amino acids. Germline CDR1 reads SGHTA; CDR2 reads FQGTGA. The CDR3 loop is CASSLFQWGTGELFF. In nucleotides, the CDR3 is TGTGCCAGCAGCTTATTCCAGTGGGGAACCGGGGAGCTGTTTTTT. The whole variable domain, filled in from reference TRBV7-3 and TRBJ2-2, reads GAGVSQTPSNKVTEKGKYVELRCDPISGHTALYWYRQSLGQGPEFLIYFQGTGAADDSGLPNDRFFAVRPEGSVSTLKIQRTERGDSAVYLCASSLFQWGTGELFFGEGSRLTVL.